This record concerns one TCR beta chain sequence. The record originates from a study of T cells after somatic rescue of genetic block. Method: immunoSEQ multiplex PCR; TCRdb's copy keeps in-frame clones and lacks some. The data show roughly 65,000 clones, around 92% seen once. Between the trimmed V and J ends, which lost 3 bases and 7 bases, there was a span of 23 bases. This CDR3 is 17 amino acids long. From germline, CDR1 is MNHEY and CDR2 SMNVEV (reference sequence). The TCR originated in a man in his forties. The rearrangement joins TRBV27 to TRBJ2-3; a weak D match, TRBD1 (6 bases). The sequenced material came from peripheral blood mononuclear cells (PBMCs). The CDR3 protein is CASSLKQGESILYTQYF. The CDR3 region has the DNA TGTGCCAGCAGTTTGAAACAGGGAGAGAGCATCTTGTATACGCAGTATTTT.